The text below deals with one TCR beta chain. As processed by the authors: Estimated nucleated cell counts came from reference gene primer amplification. Clones were read by immunoSEQ multiplex PCR, and TCRdb kept only the in-frame ones, dropping some. V, J and clone size are those of that table, while D and trimming were read from the DNA. The top ten hold less than 1.5% of the sample, which has 95,000 to 110,000 clones, about 93% seen once. V lost 7 bases to trimming and J lost 5 bases, with 23 bases between them. This CDR3 contains 16 residues. Germline V lookup: CDR1 MDHEN, CDR2 SYDVKM. The data are from a study of blood T cell repertoires in COVID-19. Study-wide background: Both acute and convalescent COVID-19 samples were obtained from the United States, Italy and Spain. In each case, the material was cDNA or gDNA derived from T cells, B-cell-depleted T cells, or PBMCs.

The source material was peripheral blood. The sequence came from a woman younger than 45 with acute or convalescent COVID-19. The chain employs TRBV28 and TRBJ1-2; D gene unclear. The CDR3 reads CASITTGTNYNYGYTF. In DNA, the CDR3 is TGTGCCAGCATTACAACCGGAACTAACTACAATTATGGCTACACCTTC.